Below, one T cell receptor beta chain is given with its context. This clonotype has a count of ten or more. No cognate antigen has been identified for it. It has no much larger one-base neighbor in the sample; base qualities were not kept. The entry originates in a study of CD8 T cells in ankylosing spondylitis (dated by TCRdb to about 2017). Looking at the study overall: The study profiled T cell receptor beta repertoires in healthy donors and ankylosing spondylitis patients to find disease-linked TCR variants. The whole study cohort included over 85 healthy donors and 25 ankylosing spondylitis patients. Peripheral blood was sampled, and synovial fluid was also collected from ankylosing spondylitis patients. The investigation overall reported the following: A TCR beta motif made up of several highly homologous amino acid variants appeared to be characteristic of blood from ankylosing spondylitis patients. In peripheral blood, the disease-linked clones were found at relatively low frequencies and had a CD8+ phenotype. Some TCR beta motif variants had previously been reported in synovial fluid and blood of reactive arthritis patients, which suggested common disease-initiation mechanisms. The disease-linked clones were reported as significantly enriched in matched synovial fluid samples from ankylosing spondylitis patients.

For sequencing, an Illumina HiSeq 2500 was employed. Quantitative 5'-RACE with molecular barcodes was the method used to prepare the TCR beta libraries. As for the authors' bioinformatics: To identify disease-linked TCR variants, a new computational method was used, one built on a probabilistic model of VDJ rearrangement. TCRdb reran the public reads through fastp at Q25 and MiXCR, keeping productive beta chains. CDR3 protein duplicates are merged, each entry listing the most common genes and DNA. TCRdb's processing, not the authors', yielded these V and J calls. The sample data list about 800,000 distinct CDR3 sequences, and about 10% of these were observed just once. The ten biggest clones cover 0.45% to 0.6% of the sample. The receptor comes from a male donor with ankylosing spondylitis. Sequenced input: blood, either unsorted or a sorted T cell fraction (not recorded which).

The encoded CDR3 is CASSSSVISEAFF. The nucleotides are TGTGCCAGCAGCTCCTCCGTTATTTCTGAAGCTTTCTTT. The chain is made from TRBV7-9 and TRBJ1-1; the D gene is not confidently resolved. Cut back by 4 bases and 6 bases, the V and J ends lie 12 bases apart. Via the germline V gene (reference sequence), CDR1 is SEHNR and CDR2 FQNEAQ. The CDR3, cysteine through phenylalanine, is 13 amino acids long. The DNA shown is the 39-base CDR3, in frame from base 1.